This T cell receptor beta chain was documented in a study of vaccination effects on CD4 cells after COVID-19. Antigen-specific CD4+ T cells were first expanded with viral peptide pools by the ViraFEST assay and only then sequenced. The culture ran for roughly ten days before CD4+ T cells were isolated. Participants received two doses of either the BNT162b2 or mRNA-1273 vaccine. For each well, 1.5 million to 2 million PBMC were cultured with about 9.4 IU/ml IL-2 and 8.5 to 10 ug/ml peptides. Clones were read by immunoSEQ multiplex PCR, and TCRdb kept only the in-frame ones, dropping some. The sample lists tens of thousands of clones, roughly 82% occurring once. The J segment lost 3 bases and the V segment lost 5 bases, leaving 8 bases of the junction unmatched. The CDR3 loop spans 17 amino acids. Germline CDR1 and CDR2: LNHDA and SQIVND (reference sequence). On this clone itself: Its antigen remains unknown.

This TCR came from a human donor who received a COVID-19 vaccine. Some clones in this sample may be carry-over from other donors' samples. The specimen comprised CD4+ T cells from PBMCs cultured with HCoV-NL63 spike peptides, sampled after COVID-19 vaccination. This chain connects TRBV19 to TRBJ2-1; 12 bases line up with TRBD2. The CDR3 DNA sequence: TGTGCCAGTAGTCCCTCCGGGACTAGCGGGCTCTACAATGAGCAGTTCTTC. Residues: CASSPSGTSGLYNEQFF.